This T cell receptor (beta chain) was observed in a study of cytomegalovirus exposure and HLA in healthy donors. Study results and caveats: Confirmation in vitro established that three CMV-associated chains were specific for CMV antigens. In a later analysis, V- and J-gene trimming of beta chains associated with a DCLRE1C missense variant, replicated independently.

This clone was counted once. Antigen: not known. Germline V gives CDR1 LNHDA, CDR2 SQIVND (reference sequence). The germline V and J ends were trimmed by 5 bases and 0 bases, with 20 bases remaining between them. The CDR3 is 18 amino acids. 13 Jbeta primers and 60 Vbeta primers were used for the PCR. TCRdb's table, derived via immunoSEQ multiplex PCR, lists solely in-frame clones and lacks some. There are roughly 150,000 clones in the sample; approximately 86% occur only once, and about 6.1% lies in the top ten. The sample taken for sequencing was PBMCs. The receptor was isolated from a woman aged 50 to 60 in good health and CMV-seropositive. The chain joins TRBV19 to TRBJ2-1; possibly TRBD1 for D (6 bases). CDR3 nucleotide sequence: TGTGCCAGTAGTCACTTCGGGACAAGGGCGAGCTCCTACAATGAGCAGTTCTTC. Encoded protein: CASSHFGTRASSYNEQFF.